The 18 T cell receptor beta chains given below trace back to one sample, sequenced in a study of shared clonotypes between healthy human individuals. TCRdb's copy holds only in-frame clones and misses some; the assay was immunoSEQ multiplex PCR. The sample has roughly 2.6 million clones, around 94% seen once; the top ten hold 0.11% to 0.15%. The specimen was naive CD4+ T cells sorted from blood. Subset in this sample: CD45RA+ positively selected. The receptors were gathered from a young man in good health.

The V call is TRBV9, the J call TRBJ2-3; tentative D call: TRBD2 (6 bases). The CDR3 runs to 16 residues. Germline-derived CDR1 and CDR2 are SGDLS and YYNGEE. V gave up 0 bases and J gave up 0 bases, with 11 bases separating them. CDR3 coding DNA: TGTGCCAGCAGCGTAGTGGAGGGTAGGAGCACAGATACGCAGTATTTT. It codes for CASSVVEGRSTDTQYF.

This chain uses TRBV11-1 with TRBJ2-7; 9 bases line up with TRBD1. CDR1 and CDR2 (germline): SGHAT, FQDESV (reference sequence). Trimming removed 3 bases from V and 7 bases from J; junction bases left unmatched: 7. The CDR3 length is 14 residues. The CDR3, as DNA: TGTGCCAGCAGCTTTGTACAGGGGGCAGGGGAGCAGTACTTC. Translation: CASSFVQGAGEQYF.

The chain recombines TRBV28 with TRBJ2-1; D is uncertain. V lost 9 bases and J 1 base, leaving 7 bases between the germline ends. The CDR3 consists of 12 residues. Germline V gene lookup returns CDR1 MDHEN and CDR2 SYDVKM. As DNA, the CDR3 is TGTGCCAGTCACAGTTCCTACAATGAGCAGTTCTTC. Its protein product is CASHSSYNEQFF.

The rearrangement uses TRBV7-8 and TRBJ1-1, with D uncertain. Trimming pared 1 base from V and 0 bases from J, leaving 9 bases between. Germline V gives CDR1 SGHVS, CDR2 FQNEAQ. The CDR3 consists of 15 residues. CDR3 sequence reads: CASSLEQSMNTEAFF. CDR3 DNA sequence: TGTGCCAGCAGCTTAGAACAGAGTATGAACACTGAAGCTTTCTTT.

The chain's CDR3 is CATPGSSVFSPLHF. CDR3 nucleotide sequence: TGTGCCACCCCAGGGAGTTCGGTTTTTTCACCCCTCCACTTT. The rearrangement uses TRBV27 and TRBJ1-6; possible D gene TRBD1, 5 bases. V was shortened by 10 bases and J by 9 bases, with 19 bases between the two germline ends. Germline V CDR1 and CDR2: MNHEY, SMNVEV (reference sequence). The CDR3 extends over 14 amino acids.

The chain has TRBV6-5 and TRBJ1-1; no firm D call. This CDR3 spans 13 amino acids. Germline CDR1 and CDR2: MNHEY and SVGAGI. Trimming pared 6 bases from V and 4 bases from J, leaving 12 bases between. The CDR3 DNA reads TGTGCCAGCAGAAGTGGGCGGGGCACTGAAGCTTTCTTT. Translating it yields CASRSGRGTEAFF.

Notes on this clone: Other DNA sequences from this sample encode an identical CDR3 as well. The V gene is TRBV2, the J gene TRBJ2-5; D may be TRBD2 (6 bases). CDR3 length: 13 residues. The germline V gene encodes CDR1 SNHLY and CDR2 FYNNEI. V was trimmed by 3 bases and J by 8 bases, leaving 13 bases between them. The CDR3: CASSESQGGTQYF. CDR3 DNA: TGTGCCAGCAGTGAGTCGCAGGGAGGAACCCAGTACTTC.

A note on this clone: This same CDR3 is encoded by further DNA sequences in the sample. This rearrangement joins TRBV5-1 to TRBJ2-5, with 11 bases matching TRBD2. The CDR3 consists of 16 residues. The trim removed 2 bases at V and 0 bases at J, leaving 3 bases unmatched. From germline, CDR1 is SGHRS and CDR2 YFSETQ. In DNA form, the CDR3 reads TGCGCCAGCAGCTTCGGGACTAGCGGTTACCAAGAGACCCAGTACTTC. Translated: CASSFGTSGYQETQYF.

The chain has TRBV2 and TRBJ1-2; TRBD1 matches at 8 bases. The CDR3 is 15 residues long. V shed 4 bases, J shed 0 bases, and the junction held 4 bases outside the gene matches. CDR1 SNHLY and CDR2 FYNNEI come from the germline V gene. The CDR3 DNA reads TGTGCCAGCAGTGTTGGACAGGGAGCTAACTATGGCTACACCTTC. Protein: CASSVGQGANYGYTF.

V gene TRBV28 combines with J gene TRBJ2-7; 8 bases fit TRBD2. The CDR3 consists of 16 residues. Germline CDR1 is MDHEN and CDR2 is SYDVKM. V dropped 2 bases and J dropped 2; count of bases not matched to a gene: 8. The CDR3 spells CASSLASAGVAYEQYF. The CDR3 nucleotides are TGTGCCAGCAGTTTAGCCTCAGCGGGGGTAGCCTACGAGCAGTACTTC.

The J gene is TRBJ1-3, the V gene TRBV10-3, with D hard to call. The V and J ends lost 4 bases and 0 bases respectively, with 10 bases between them. Germline CDR1 and CDR2: ENHRY and SYGVKD. The CDR3 has 15 amino acids. DNA of the CDR3: TGTGCCATCAGTGTAGCTCGGGACTCTGGAAACACCATATATTTT. Residues: CAISVARDSGNTIYF.

This chain links TRBV5-3 with TRBJ2-7; 9 bases agree with TRBD1. TRBV5-3 is marked as an open reading frame, function uncertain. Unmatched junction bases numbered 10, after V lost 4 bases and J lost 2 bases. The length of the CDR3 is 16 residues. CDR3 protein: CARSRSTGGVTYEQYF. DNA for the CDR3: TGTGCCAGAAGCCGTTCGACAGGGGGGGTGACCTACGAGCAGTACTTC.

Notes on this clone: This sample also contains other DNA sequences that code for the same CDR3. The J gene is TRBJ2-5, the V gene TRBV5-1; D uncertain. The germline V and J ends were trimmed by 5 bases and 1 base, with 9 bases remaining between them. Per germline, CDR1 SGHRS and CDR2 YFSETQ. The CDR3 consists of 13 residues. The CDR3 region is CASRWGSQETQYF. CDR3 sequence (DNA): TGCGCCAGCAGATGGGGAAGCCAAGAGACCCAGTACTTC.

V is TRBV10-3 and J is TRBJ2-7; 7 bases fit TRBD2. This CDR3 is 15 amino acids long. Germline lookup yields CDR1 ENHRY and CDR2 SYGVKD. J gave up 3 bases and V 0 bases, and 5 bases lay outside the gene matches. CDR3 loop: CAISESVLADYEQYF. Written as DNA, the CDR3 is TGTGCCATCAGTGAGTCGGTCCTAGCGGACTACGAGCAGTACTTC.

As concerns this clone: At one end, the junction sequence differs from germline, possibly due to a read error. J is TRBJ1-2 and V is TRBV6-5; D remains ambiguous. Germline assignment: CDR1 MNHEY and CDR2 SVGAGI. CDR3 length: 13 amino acids. CDR3 sequence: CVSSYSNRGGYTF. The CDR3, as DNA: TGTGTCAGCAGTTACTCGAATCGCGGAGGCTACACCTTC.

Points on this clone: The same CDR3 arises from other DNA sequences in this sample as well. The gene calls are TRBV19 and TRBJ2-1, with D maybe TRBD1 (6 bases). With 4 bases removed from V and 7 bases from J, the gap between germline ends came to 11 bases. CDR1 and CDR2 (germline): LNHDA, SQIVND (reference sequence). The CDR3 covers 13 residues. In DNA, the CDR3 is TGTGCCAGTAGTAATCAACAGGGAAATGAGCAGTTCTTC. It yields the protein CASSNQQGNEQFF.

This rearrangement joins TRBV19 to TRBJ2-1, with 7 bases aligning to TRBD2. The CDR3 length is 16 residues. Trimming at V came to 5 bases and at J to 9 bases, leaving 16 bases not matched to a gene. Germline-derived CDR1 and CDR2 are LNHDA and SQIVND (reference sequence). CDR3 in amino acids: CASSGIGLAEDGEQFF. The CDR3 DNA sequence: TGTGCCAGTAGTGGGATAGGGCTAGCGGAGGACGGTGAGCAGTTCTTC.

The chain carries TRBV5-1 and TRBJ2-7; D ambiguous. CDR3 length equals 16 residues. CDR1 is SGHRS, CDR2 YFSETQ, per germline. V was pared by 0 bases and J by 2 bases, with 15 bases between. This CDR3 reads CASSLALQNLPYEQYF. CDR3 coding DNA: TGCGCCAGCAGCTTGGCCTTACAGAACCTACCCTACGAGCAGTACTTC.